The rows below give T cell receptor beta chains drawn from one sample of a study of control samples from healthy donors and cancer patients. TCRdb keeps only in-frame clones here, not all; method: immunoSEQ multiplex PCR. Of about 54,000 clones listed, around 95% were seen once; the top ten hold about 1.9%. The source material was blood. The receptor set was obtained from a woman aged 25 to 39 in good health. Each CDR3 is given with its conserved first and last residue. A D gene is named only where the DNA matches it firmly. The size entry is marked missing in some rows and otherwise reads once, few, many or a size class.

>.|TRBJ1-1|.|TRBV5-3
TGTGCCAGAAGCTTGCAGCAGGAACTGAACACTGAAGCTTTCTTT
CARSLQQELNTEAFF
>.|TRBJ2-2|.|TRBV5-1
TGCGCCAGCAGCATGGAGCGGATGAACACCGGGGAGCTGTTTTTT
CASSMERMNTGELFF
>.|TRBJ1-2|.|TRBV19
TGTGCCAGTAGTACCCCGTGGAAGGGGTTTGGGGGCTACACCTTC
CASSTPWKGFGGYTF
>.|TRBJ1-3|.|TRBV18
TGTGCCAGCGCTTCGAGCAACACCATATATTTT
CASASSNTIYF
>.|TRBJ1-2|once|TRBV28
TGTGCCAGCAGTACGACAGTTCCTAACTATGGCTACACCTTC
CASSTTVPNYGYTF
>TRBD2|TRBJ2-5|.|TRBV5-5
TGTGCCAGCAGCTTGTCGGTGGCTAGCGGTCAAGAGACCCAGTACTTC
CASSLSVASGQETQYF
>.|TRBJ1-1|.|TRBV24-1
TGTGCCACCAGATCGAAAACTGAAGCTTTCTTT
CATRSKTEAFF
>TRBD2|TRBJ2-7|.|TRBV5-4
TGTGCCAGCAGCTTGGGCGGGAGGGCGCCCTACGAGCAGTACTTC
CASSLGGRAPYEQYF
>TRBD2|TRBJ2-5|.|TRBV6-5
TGTGCCAGCAGACGGACTAGCGGGAGCCAAGAGACCCAGTACTTC
CASRRTSGSQETQYF
>.|TRBJ2-5|.|TRBV28
TGTGCCAGCAGTGGGGGGATCCAAGAGACCCAGTACTTC
CASSGGIQETQYF
>.|TRBJ1-2|.|TRBV28
TGTGCCAGCACCTTCCCCGCGGGGGCACGAGGCTACACCTTC
CASTFPAGARGYTF
>.|TRBJ1-5|.|TRBV19
TGTGCCAGTAGTATCGGAGCAATGAATAGCAATCAGCCCCAGCATTTT
CASSIGAMNSNQPQHF
>.|TRBJ2-7|.|TRBV5-6
TGTGCCAGCACGCGAACCGGGATGGGTCTAGGTGAGCAGTACTTC
CASTRTGMGLGEQYF
>.|TRBJ1-2|.|TRBV30
TGTGCCTACTCCCGGTTCCTGACTAACTATGGCTACACCTTC
CAYSRFLTNYGYTF
>TRBD1|TRBJ1-5|.|TRBV28
TGTGCCAGCAGCTCACCTGGGGCGACAGGGGGAAATCAGCCCCAGCATTTT
CASSSPGATGGNQPQHF
>.|TRBJ2-2|.|TRBV30
TGTGCCTGGAGTGGGGGACCCGTAACCGGGGAGCTGTTTTTT
CAWSGGPVTGELFF
>.|TRBJ1-4|.|TRBV4-1
TGCGCCAGCAGCCAAACAACTAATGAAAAACTGTTTTTT
CASSQTTNEKLFF